These 30 T cell receptor beta chains share one sample of origin, sequenced in a study of blood T cells in healthy people across ages. PCR was performed a second time for about 7 to 12 cycles using a sample-barcoded 5' primer and a J-beta primer mix. From the 5' RACE reads, TCRdb called clonotypes with MiXCR, one entry per CDR3 protein. This table holds about 1.8 million distinct CDR3 sequences, around 50% found once. Sequences were obtained from blood. Every receptor here comes from a middle-aged woman in good health.

The chain is built from TRBV7-6 and TRBJ2-5; TRBD1 matches 10 bases. J lost 3 bases, V lost 3 bases, and 7 bases had no gene match. CDR1 is SGHVS, CDR2 FNYEAQ, per germline. The CDR3 consists of 16 residues. The CDR3 loop reads CASSFGPGTGEETQYF. The CDR3 DNA reads as TGTGCCAGCAGCTTCGGCCCCGGGACAGGGGAAGAGACCCAGTACTTC.

The gene calls are TRBV15 and TRBJ2-5; perhaps D is TRBD1 or TRBD2 (5 bases each). The J call could be wrong; TRBJ2-7 is a better fit for the DNA end. This CDR3 comprises 13 residues. CDR1 is LNHNV, CDR2 YYDKDF, per germline (reference sequence). In nucleotides, the CDR3 is TGTGCCACCAGCTACGAATTGGGGACCGAGCAGTACTTC. Residues: CATSYELGTEQYF.

This clonotype occurred a few times. This rearrangement joins TRBV9 to TRBJ2-3; 7 bases line up with TRBD2. The germline V gene has CDR1 SGDLS and CDR2 YYNGEE. V was clipped by 3 bases and J by 5 bases; unmatched bases: 9. The CDR3 extends over 15 amino acids. Here the CDR3 reads CASSGSGNMGDTQYF. The CDR3 nucleotides read TGTGCCAGCAGCGGCAGCGGGAATATGGGAGATACGCAGTATTTT.

This clonotype was detected only a few times. V and J are TRBV6-5 and TRBJ2-5; D gene unclear. Germline assignment: CDR1 MNHEY and CDR2 SVGAGI. This CDR3 contains 13 residues. V was pared by 2 bases and J by 0 bases, with 4 bases between. The DNA for the CDR3 is TGTGCCAGCAGTTACGTCTACCAAGAGACCCAGTACTTC. Translation gives CASSYVYQETQYF.

V and J are TRBV29-1 and TRBJ2-5; 7 bases agree with TRBD1. This CDR3 comprises 15 residues. CDR1 is SQVTM and CDR2 is ANQGSEA in the germline V gene. Germline trimming cut 4 bases from V and 0 bases from J; bases unmatched to any gene: 8. The CDR3 spells CSVAPLTGYQETQYF. The CDR3 DNA follows: TGCAGCGTTGCCCCACTGACAGGGTACCAAGAGACCCAGTACTTC.

The chain combines TRBV12-3 or TRBV12-4 with TRBJ2-3, with D unclear. This CDR3 has 13 amino acids. Trimming took off 5 bases at V and 5 bases at J, with 11 bases between the two ends. CDR3 residues: CASSSSLGDTQYF. In DNA form, the CDR3 reads TGTGCCAGCAGTAGCTCATTGGGAGATACGCAGTATTTT.

The chain uses TRBV9 and TRBJ2-7; 7 positions agree with TRBD2. Germline V gives CDR1 SGDLS, CDR2 YYNGEE. Germline trimming cut 3 bases from V and 2 bases from J; bases unmatched to any gene: 5. This CDR3 contains 14 residues. This CDR3 reads CASSAGDYTYEQYF. As DNA, the CDR3 is TGTGCCAGCAGCGCTGGGGACTATACCTACGAGCAGTACTTC.

This clonotype was found once. The chain uses TRBV7-9 and TRBJ1-6; D call uncertain. In germline, CDR1 is SEHNR, CDR2 FQNEAQ (reference sequence). This CDR3 is built from 15 residues. V was pared by 5 bases and J by 14 bases, with 22 bases between. The chain's CDR3 is CASSEEVRYIGALHF. The DNA for the CDR3 is TGTGCCAGCAGCGAAGAGGTCCGGTATATTGGGGCCCTCCACTTT. The complete variable domain, with remaining parts taken from reference TRBV7-9 and TRBJ1-6, reads DTGVSQNPRHKITKRGQNVTFRCDPISEHNRLYWYRQTLGQGPEFLTYFQNEAQLEKSRLLSDRFSAERPKGSFSTLEIQRTEQGDSAMYLCASSEEVRYIGALHFGNGTRLTVT.

The genes are TRBV9 and TRBJ2-1, with 9 bases that match TRBD2. V gave up 6 bases and J gave up 9 bases; unmatched junction bases: 10. Germline V CDR1 and CDR2: SGDLS, YYNGEE. CDR3 length: 14 residues. In nucleotides, the CDR3 is TGTGCCAGCACTTCTAGCGGGGCGGCCCTTGAGCAGTTCTTC. It is translated as CASTSSGAALEQFF. The entire variable domain, with the rest obtained from reference TRBV9 and TRBJ2-1, is as follows: DSGVTQTPKHLITATGQRVTLRCSPRSGDLSVYWYQQSLDQGLQFLIQYYNGEERAKGNILERFSAQQFPDLHSELNLSSLELGDSALYFCASTSSGAALEQFFGPGTRLTVL.

The chain combines TRBV7-2 with TRBJ2-2; D remains ambiguous. CDR1 is SGHTA, CDR2 FQGNSA, per germline. The V end was cut by 3 bases, the J end by 3 bases, with 11 bases between. The CDR3 is made up of 15 amino acids. CDR3 region: CASSLRFRDTGELFF. The CDR3 bases are TGTGCCAGCAGCTTGAGGTTTCGTGACACCGGGGAGCTGTTTTTT.

This chain connects TRBV20-1 to TRBJ2-1; a possible D gene is TRBD2 (5 bases). V lost 0 bases, J lost 4 bases, and 16 bases lay in between. The germline V gene encodes CDR1 DFQATT and CDR2 SNEGSKA (reference sequence). The length of the CDR3 is 16 residues. CDR3 sequence (DNA): TGCAGTGCTAGAGATCTTAAGTTGGGCGGGTACAATGAGCAGTTCTTC. It yields the protein CSARDLKLGGYNEQFF.

This clonotype occurred a few times. The chain couples TRBV12-3 or TRBV12-4 to TRBJ2-3, with D uncertain. Trimming left V 3 bases short and J 0 bases short, with 10 bases between. The CDR3 is 15 residues long. The CDR3: CASSFTRPSTDTQYF. CDR3 coding DNA: TGTGCCAGCAGTTTTACGCGTCCTAGCACAGATACGCAGTATTTT.

DNA for the CDR3: TGTGCCAGCAGTCAGCAGGGGGTTTTGTCAACAGATACGCAGTATTTT. Amino acids: CASSQQGVLSTDTQYF. The V call is TRBV7-2, the J call TRBJ2-3, with 7 nucleotides matching TRBD1. V lost 6 bases and J lost 3; bases outside the gene matches: 12. CDR1 and CDR2 (germline): SGHTA, FQGNSA. The CDR3 totals 16 residues.

This clonotype has only a few counts. This chain uses TRBV5-5 with TRBJ2-7, with D tentatively TRBD1 or TRBD2 (5 bases each). Germline values: CDR1 SGHKS, CDR2 YYEKEE (reference sequence). Trimming stripped 7 bases from V and 0 bases from J, with 14 bases between. The CDR3 has 14 amino acids. The CDR3 bases are TGTGCCAGCTGTCCCCTGGGGACCTCCTACGAGCAGTACTTC. Translation: CASCPLGTSYEQYF.

The rearrangement links TRBV4-2 to TRBJ2-1, with D perhaps matching TRBD2 (7 bases). With the DNA end fitting TRBJ2-7 better, the J assignment may be wrong. From germline, CDR1 is LGHNA and CDR2 YNFKEQ. The CDR3 has 16 residues. CDR3 DNA: TGTGCCAGCAGCCAAGTTAAAACGGGGGGCCACAATGAGCAGTACTTC. Amino acid sequence: CASSQVKTGGHNEQYF.

This clonotype occurred a few times. The chain couples TRBV5-1 to TRBJ2-5, with D unclear. Trimming removed 2 bases at V and 0 bases at J, with 8 bases between. Germline V lookup: CDR1 SGHRS, CDR2 YFSETQ. This CDR3 is 14 amino acids long. CDR3 loop: CASSFPWNQETQYF. The CDR3 bases are TGCGCCAGCAGCTTCCCCTGGAACCAAGAGACCCAGTACTTC.

V usage is TRBV7-2 and J usage is TRBJ2-4; D tentatively reads TRBD1 or TRBD2 (5 bases each). This CDR3 has 15 amino acids. The germline V gene has CDR1 SGHTA and CDR2 FQGNSA. V was clipped by 4 bases and J by 4 bases, with 14 bases between them. CDR3 protein: CASSSTGTQKNIQYF. DNA of the CDR3: TGTGCCAGCAGCTCAACCGGGACCCAGAAAAACATTCAGTACTTC.

The J gene is TRBJ2-4, the V gene TRBV6-5; 14 nucleotides match TRBD2. With the DNA end fitting TRBJ2-7 better, the J assignment may be wrong. From germline, CDR1 is MNHEY and CDR2 SVGAGI. The CDR3 consists of 17 residues. The CDR3 is CASISRRTSGGWNEQYF. In DNA form, the CDR3 reads TGTGCCAGCATCTCACGAAGGACTAGCGGGGGGTGGAACGAGCAGTACTTC.

In nucleotides, the CDR3 is TGTGCCAGCAGAGAAGTTGGGGGTAAAGAGACCCAGTACTTC. It is translated as CASREVGGKETQYF. This sequence joins TRBV6-2 or TRBV6-3 and TRBJ2-5; perhaps D is TRBD1 or TRBD2 (5 bases each). V was clipped by 6 bases and J by 3 bases, with 14 bases between them. CDR1 MNHEY and CDR2 SVGEGT come from the germline V gene. This CDR3 comprises 14 residues.

V gene TRBV11-2 combines with J gene TRBJ2-7; 8 nucleotides agree with TRBD2. V shed 1 base and J 2 bases; nucleotides not matched to a gene: 4. The length of the CDR3 is 15 residues. Per the germline V gene, CDR1 is SGHAT and CDR2 is FQNNGV. The CDR3 region is CASSLAGGMAYEQYF. Here the CDR3 DNA reads TGTGCCAGCAGCTTAGCGGGGGGGATGGCCTACGAGCAGTACTTC.

The chain links TRBV7-9 to TRBJ1-6, with no clear D. The ends were cut back, 5 bases at V and 3 bases at J, with 11 bases in the middle. There are 15 residues in the CDR3. Germline CDR1 SEHNR, CDR2 FQNEAQ (reference sequence). The chain's CDR3 is CASSPPGLYNSPLHF. CDR3 bases: TGTGCCAGCAGCCCGCCGGGCCTCTATAATTCACCCCTCCACTTT.

This clonotype has only a few counts. The chain has TRBV7-8 and TRBJ2-1; TRBD1 or TRBD2 may be the D gene (5 bases each). Trimming cost V 5 bases and J 4 bases, with 15 bases left between them. This CDR3 is 15 amino acids long. Germline-derived CDR1 and CDR2 are SGHVS and FQNEAQ. The CDR3 bases are TGTGCCAGCAGCCCCCGGGACGTGGTTTACAATGAGCAGTTCTTC. The encoded protein is CASSPRDVVYNEQFF.

This clonotype was seen once. A junction boundary mismatches the germline segment, possibly from a read error. The genes are TRBV19 and TRBJ2-3, with D unresolved. The CDR3 extends over 14 amino acids. Germline V gene sequence: CDR1 LNHDA, CDR2 SQIVND (reference sequence). The CDR3 sequence: CASGIGVSTDTQYF. DNA for the CDR3: TGTGCCAGTGGTATTGGCGTCAGCACAGATACGCAGTATTTT.

This clonotype showed up just a few times. This rearrangement joins TRBV24-1 to TRBJ2-5; TRBD2 agrees at 8 bases. V shed 4 bases, J shed 4 bases, and the junction held 7 bases outside the gene matches. The CDR3 has 15 amino acids. Per the germline V gene, CDR1 is KGHDR and CDR2 is SFDVKD. The CDR3 reads CATSEAGTRVETQYF. Here the CDR3 DNA reads TGTGCCACCAGTGAAGCCGGGACTAGGGTAGAGACCCAGTACTTC.

The chain combines TRBV28 with TRBJ2-3; D possibly uses TRBD1 or TRBD2 (5 bases each). The length of the CDR3 is 14 residues. The V end lost 4 bases, the J end lost 6 bases, and 14 bases lay between the germline ends. In germline, CDR1 is MDHEN, CDR2 SYDVKM. Written as DNA, the CDR3 is TGTGCCAGCAGTTCCGGGGCCTATCCGGATACGCAGTATTTT. Protein product: CASSSGAYPDTQYF.

As to this clonotype: A junction boundary mismatches the germline segment, possibly from a read error. This sequence joins TRBV29-1 and TRBJ2-6; D may be TRBD1 or TRBD2 (6 bases each). Per germline, CDR1 SQVTM and CDR2 ANQGSEA. The CDR3 totals 14 residues. This CDR3 reads CSVYRDSGANVLTF. CDR3 bases: TGCAGCGTTTACAGGGACTCTGGAGCCAACGTCCTGACTTTC.

J is TRBJ2-7 and V is TRBV25-1; possible D gene TRBD1, 6 bases. V was pared by 1 base and J by 1 base, with 17 bases between. This CDR3 spans 17 amino acids. In germline, CDR1 is MGHDK, CDR2 SYGVNS. The CDR3 spells CASSEWVVRDISYEQYF. The CDR3 coding sequence is TGTGCCAGCAGTGAATGGGTAGTCAGGGACATATCCTACGAGCAGTACTTC.

The sample holds one count of this clonotype. This chain links TRBV12-3 or TRBV12-4 with TRBJ2-5; a weak D match, TRBD1 (6 bases). The DNA end lines up better with TRBJ2-7; the J call may be wrong. CDR3 size: 13 residues. CDR3 loop: CASSSWGPHEQYF. CDR3 in DNA: TGTGCCAGCAGTTCGTGGGGGCCCCACGAGCAGTACTTC.

The chain carries TRBV20-1 and TRBJ2-3; D is undetermined. This CDR3 region has 15 residues. With 0 bases removed from V and 5 bases from J, the gap between germline ends came to 15 bases. Germline V gives CDR1 DFQATT, CDR2 SNEGSKA (reference sequence). CDR3 DNA sequence: TGCAGTGCTAGAGATAGCACGGTCCCACAAGATACGCAGTATTTT. Amino acid sequence: CSARDSTVPQDTQYF.

This clonotype was detected once. This chain connects TRBV15 to TRBJ2-1, with D tentatively TRBD2 (5 bases). The CDR3 extends over 13 amino acids. The V gene's germline CDR1 is LNHNV and CDR2 YYDKDF (reference sequence). The V end was cut by 8 bases, the J end by 7 bases, with 15 bases between. This chain's CDR3 is CATQNEGMNEQFF. For the CDR3, the DNA is TGTGCCACCCAGAACGAGGGTATGAATGAGCAGTTCTTC. The whole variable domain, remainder taken from reference TRBV15 and TRBJ2-1, is DAMVIQNPRYQVTQFGKPVTLSCSQTLNHNVMYWYQQKSSQAPKLLFHYYDKDFNNEADTPDNFQSRRPNTSFCFLDIRSPGLGDTAMYLCATQNEGMNEQFFGPGTRLTVL.